The TCR beta chain described here comes from a study of cytomegalovirus exposure and HLA in healthy donors. Vbeta (60) and Jbeta (13) primers were used in the PCR. Repertoires were generated with immunoSEQ multiplex PCR, while TCRdb's copy carries only in-frame clones and drops some. The sample consists of 95,000 to 110,000 clones, about 85% of them appearing once. The donors were healthy bone marrow donors. The germline gives CDR1 LGHNA, CDR2 YNFKEQ. The CDR3 runs to 15 residues. With 0 bases removed from V and 3 bases from J, the gap between germline ends came to 12 bases. The chain has TRBV4-2 and TRBJ2-7, with TRBD1 as a possible D gene (5 bases). The sample consisted of PBMCs. The receptor was derived from a young man in good health and CMV-seronegative. This CDR3 is CASSQDTGFNYEQYF. The CDR3 DNA is TGTGCCAGCAGCCAAGATACAGGTTTTAACTACGAGCAGTACTTC.